Below, 25 T cell receptor beta chains from the same sample are listed, as sequenced in a study of prognosis after radiotherapy for stage I lung cancer. Using two-round multiplex PCR, the authors amplified TCR beta CDR3 from genomic DNA. Every TRBV and TRBJ gene had its own specific primer in first-round PCR. TCRdb itself ran the multiplex PCR reads through MiXCR, one entry per CDR3 protein. The table has 15,000 to 20,000 distinct CDR3 sequences, around a third seen once. The specimen was PBMCs, collected before or after stereotactic body radiation therapy (not recorded which). The receptors derive from a donor of 50 years or more with non-small cell lung cancer.

This clonotype was seen many times. The chain has TRBV5-1 and TRBJ1-1; TRBD1 might be the D (6 bases). Trimming took 8 bases from V and 4 from J, leaving 12 bases between them. The germline V gene encodes CDR1 SGHRS and CDR2 YFSETQ. CDR3 length: 12 residues. This CDR3 is CASAGGGTEAFF. CDR3 DNA: TGCGCCAGTGCGGGGGGCGGCACTGAAGCTTTCTTT.

This clonotype was observed at least ten times. The chain links TRBV18 to TRBJ2-7, with 7 bases that match TRBD2. CDR3 length: 17 amino acids. V trimming: 0 bases; J trimming: 0 bases; junction bases outside the gene matches: 8. Germline assignment: CDR1 KGHSH and CDR2 LQKENI. CDR3 sequence (DNA): TGTGCCAGCTCACCACCCGTAGCGGGCGAAAGCTCCTACGAGCAGTACTTC. Translation gives CASSPPVAGESSYEQYF.

This clonotype has ten or more counts. The chain employs TRBV6-1 and TRBJ2-5; D is ambiguous. Germline CDR1 reads MNHNS; CDR2 reads SASEGT. Trimming cost V 6 bases and J 4 bases, with 12 bases left between them. The CDR3 is made up of 13 amino acids. CDR3 region: CASSGGYGETQYF. The CDR3 DNA follows: TGTGCCAGCAGCGGCGGATACGGAGAGACCCAGTACTTC.

This clonotype was seen ten or more times. V gene TRBV29-1 combines with J gene TRBJ2-7; tentatively, D is TRBD1 or TRBD2 (7 bases each). The CDR3 consists of 11 residues. Trimming left V 7 bases short and J 7 bases short, with 14 bases between. Germline CDR1 reads SQVTM; CDR2 reads ANQGSEA. CDR3 in DNA: TGCAGCGGGGGGGGACAGAGAGAGCAGTACTTC. Amino acid sequence: CSGGGQREQYF.

The chain joins TRBV9 to TRBJ2-3, with D possibly TRBD2 on 5 matching bases. Per the germline V gene, CDR1 is SGDLS and CDR2 is YYNGEE. This CDR3 region has 14 residues. Between the trimmed V and J ends, which lost 3 bases and 4 bases, there was a span of 12 bases. This chain's CDR3 is CASSEAGVADTQYF. DNA of the CDR3: TGTGCCAGCAGCGAAGCCGGGGTTGCAGATACGCAGTATTTT.

Concerning this clonotype itself: A read error is the likely source, as a far larger clone sits one nucleotide away. V is TRBV11-3 and J is TRBJ2-1; no clear D. Germline CDR1 is SGHNT and CDR2 is YENEEA. The CDR3 consists of 9 residues. The CDR3, as DNA: TGTGACACTAACAATGAGCAGTTCTTC. As protein: CDTNNEQFF.

Comments on this clonotype: Germline is not matched at one junction end, which may reflect a read error. The chain recombines TRBV6-2 or TRBV6-3 with TRBJ2-2; no definite D call. This CDR3 has 15 amino acids. CDR1 MNHEY and CDR2 SVGEGT come from the germline V gene. The CDR3 here is CTSPDVVSNTGELFF. For the CDR3, the DNA is TGTACCAGCCCTGACGTGGTTTCGAACACCGGGGAGCTGTTTTTT.

This clonotype was counted many times. The chain employs TRBV6-1 and TRBJ2-1, with 8 bases fitting TRBD1. V was clipped by 5 bases and J by 7 bases; unmatched bases: 7. The CDR3 spans 14 residues. Germline V lookup: CDR1 MNHNS, CDR2 SASEGT. CDR3 DNA sequence: TGTGCCAGCAGTCGTCGGACAGGGCGAAATGAGCAGTTCTTC. Protein product: CASSRRTGRNEQFF.

A word on this clonotype: This probably arose from a read error, given a far larger clone one base away. V is TRBV6-4 and J is TRBJ2-1, with unresolved D. This CDR3 has 10 residues. The V gene lost 1 base and the J gene lost 10 bases, with 2 bases spanning the gap. Germline V gives CDR1 MRHNA, CDR2 SNTAGT. The CDR3 loop reads CASSDYEQFF. The CDR3 nucleotides read TGTGCCAGCAGTGACTACGAGCAGTTCTTC.

The chain uses TRBV4-3 and TRBJ2-7, with 14 bases identical to TRBD2. The length of the CDR3 is 18 residues. In germline, CDR1 is LGHNA, CDR2 YSLEER. Trimming cost V 0 bases and J 1 base; bases outside gene matches: 5. CDR3 sequence: CASSQDARTSGRSYEQYF. In DNA form, the CDR3 reads TGCGCCAGCAGCCAAGACGCAAGGACTAGCGGGAGGTCCTACGAGCAGTACTTC.

Comment on this clonotype: It may be a read error: a sequence one base away is much more abundant. The rearrangement joins TRBV6-1 to TRBJ2-5, with D possibly TRBD2 on 6 matching bases. CDR3 length equals 11 residues. Germline V gives CDR1 MNHNS, CDR2 SASEGT. In DNA form, the CDR3 reads TGTGGCAGCCGGCGGGGACCGACCCAGTACTTC. It specifies CGSRRGPTQYF.

By sample share, this clonotype is medium-sized. The rearrangement uses TRBV28 and TRBJ1-6, with 8 bases aligning to TRBD1. The CDR3 runs to 14 residues. The ends lost 5 bases at V and 10 bases at J; junction bases unmatched: 7. Germline V gene sequence: CDR1 MDHEN, CDR2 SYDVKM. The CDR3 bases are TGTGCCAGCAGTACGACAGGGGAGAGATCACCCCTCCACTTT. This translates into CASSTTGERSPLHF.

This clonotype has ten or more counts. The rearrangement joins TRBV20-1 to TRBJ2-6; TRBD1 matches at 10 bases. Germline V lookup: CDR1 DFQATT, CDR2 SNEGSKA (reference sequence). V was pared by 8 bases and J by 0 bases, with 7 bases of the junction left unmatched. The CDR3 sequence is 16 residues long. The CDR3: CSSTGGQPSGANVLTF. The CDR3 bases are TGCAGTTCGACAGGGGGCCAACCCTCTGGGGCCAACGTCCTGACTTTC.

This clonotype was counted many times. V and J are TRBV28 and TRBJ2-2; no firm D call. V was shortened by 6 bases and J by 1 base, with 3 bases between the two germline ends. Germline V CDR1 and CDR2: MDHEN, SYDVKM. The CDR3 runs to 12 residues. The CDR3 region is CASSRNTGELFF. Here the CDR3 DNA reads TGTGCCAGCAGCCGGAACACCGGGGAGCTGTTTTTT. Full variable domain (missing parts from reference TRBV28 and TRBJ2-2): DVKVTQSSRYLVKRTGEKVFLECVQDMDHENMFWYRQDPGLGLRLIYFSYDVKMKEKGDIPEGYSVSREKKERFSLILESASTNQTSMYLCASSRNTGELFFGEGSRLTVL.

This clonotype was observed at least ten times. The chain carries TRBV20-1 and TRBJ2-7; 9 nucleotides match TRBD2. The V gene's germline CDR1 is DFQATT and CDR2 SNEGSKA (reference sequence). This CDR3 comprises 14 residues. V shed 6 bases, J shed 5 bases, and the junction held 11 bases outside the gene matches. CDR3 in DNA: TGCAGTGCAAAAGGGGCTAGCGGGATTGACGAGCAGTACTTC. As protein: CSAKGASGIDEQYF.

On this clonotype itself: Given a much more abundant clone one base away, this may be a read error. V usage is TRBV6-2 or TRBV6-3 and J usage is TRBJ1-1, with no clear D. V gave up 3 bases and J gave up 5 bases, with 10 bases separating them. Germline-derived CDR1 and CDR2 are MNHEY and SVGEGT. The CDR3 runs to 13 residues. The CDR3 reads CASSYQEKTEAFF. CDR3 bases: TGTGCCAGCAGTTATCAGGAGAAAACTGAAGCTTTCTTT.

This clonotype rates as medium-sized (0.01 to 0.1%). The gene calls are TRBV24-1 and TRBJ2-1; 8 bases are shared with TRBD2. V was clipped by 4 bases and J by 8 bases; unmatched bases: 12. The CDR3 extends over 16 amino acids. Germline loops: CDR1 KGHDR, CDR2 SFDVKD. CDR3 in amino acids: CATSELTGTSPYEQFF. Here the CDR3 DNA reads TGTGCCACCAGTGAACTTACCGGGACTAGTCCTTATGAGCAGTTCTTC.

Ten or more counts support this clonotype. A much larger clone differs by one base, so this may be a read error. The chain carries TRBV6-4 and TRBJ2-1; 11 bases are shared with TRBD2. V trimming: 6 bases; J trimming: 7 bases; junction bases outside the gene matches: 8. The germline CDR1 and CDR2 sequences are MRHNA and SNTAGT. CDR3 length: 15 residues. CDR3 sequence: CASSGTSGSSNEQFF. CDR3 nucleotides: TGTGCCAGCAGCGGAACTAGCGGGAGTAGTAATGAGCAGTTCTTC.

Judged by abundance, this clonotype is medium-sized. In nucleotides, the CDR3 is TGTGCCAGCAGTGATGGTGGAGCCACAGATACGCAGTATTTT. Its protein product is CASSDGGATDTQYF. J is TRBJ2-3 and V is TRBV6-4; D call uncertain. The CDR3 is made up of 14 amino acids. V dropped 3 bases and J dropped 2 bases, with 9 bases sitting between them. Germline loops: CDR1 MRHNA, CDR2 SNTAGT.

Many counts were recorded for this clonotype. V gene TRBV5-1 combines with J gene TRBJ2-7; D remains unclear. From germline, CDR1 is SGHRS and CDR2 YFSETQ. Trimming cost V 4 bases and J 7 bases, with 9 bases left between them. The CDR3 totals 11 residues. The DNA for the CDR3 is TGCGCCAGCAGCCAGTTGGGGGAGCAGTACTTC. Amino acid sequence: CASSQLGEQYF.

In this sample, this clonotype turned up many times. This clone may be a read error of a much larger clone one base away. This CDR3 is missing its conserved last phenylalanine or tryptophan, likely due to a read error. The chain is built from TRBV12-3 or TRBV12-4 and TRBJ2-7; D remains unclear. CDR3 size: 12 residues. Trimming left V 2 bases short and J 2 bases short, with 4 bases between. CDR3 nucleotides: TGTGCCAGCAGTTTACTGACCTACGAGCAGTACTCC. Its translation is CASSLLTYEQYS.

This clonotype was counted only a few times. This clone may be a read error of a much larger clone one base away. This rearrangement joins TRBV9 to TRBJ2-1; 12 positions match TRBD2. The germline CDR1 and CDR2 sequences are SGDLS and YYNGEE. V lost 4 bases, J lost 9 bases, and 8 bases stayed unmatched. This CDR3 has 15 amino acids. Written as DNA, the CDR3 is TGTGCCAGCAGCCTGAGACTAGCGGGGGATATTGAGCAGTTCTTC. Protein: CASSLRLAGDIEQFF.

To note about this clonotype: Sequence at one end of the junction differs from germline and may be a read error. The genes are TRBV7-8 and TRBJ2-2; no firm D call. The CDR3 is 17 amino acids. Germline V lookup: CDR1 SGHVS, CDR2 FQNEAQ. The CDR3, as DNA: TGTGCCAGCAGCTTAGATTACAACCCAGTGAACACCGGTGAGCTGTTTTTT. This sequence encodes CASSLDYNPVNTGELFF.

Concerning this clonotype itself: Since a far larger clone is one base different, this is likely a read error. Without the conserved terminal phenylalanine or tryptophan, this CDR3 likely stems from a read error. The rearrangement joins TRBV15 to TRBJ2-1; 7 nucleotides line up with TRBD2. Germline V gives CDR1 LNHNV, CDR2 YYDKDF (reference sequence). V was clipped by 8 bases and J by 0 bases; unmatched bases: 1. This CDR3 is 13 amino acids long. The CDR3 nucleotides read TGTGCCACCCGACTAGCCTCCTACAATGAGCAGTTCTTG. As protein: CATRLASYNEQFL.

In the case of this clonotype: It is likely a read error: a sequence one base away is far more abundant. V and J are TRBV7-2 and TRBJ2-1, with 14 positions matching TRBD2. The J call is uncertain, as TRBJ2-5 better fits the DNA end. This CDR3 contains 17 residues. The germline V gene encodes CDR1 SGHTA and CDR2 FQGNSA. Here the CDR3 DNA reads TGTGCCAGCAGCTATTCCGGGACTAGCGGGAGCCGGGAGACCCAGTACTTC. This sequence encodes CASSYSGTSGSRETQYF.